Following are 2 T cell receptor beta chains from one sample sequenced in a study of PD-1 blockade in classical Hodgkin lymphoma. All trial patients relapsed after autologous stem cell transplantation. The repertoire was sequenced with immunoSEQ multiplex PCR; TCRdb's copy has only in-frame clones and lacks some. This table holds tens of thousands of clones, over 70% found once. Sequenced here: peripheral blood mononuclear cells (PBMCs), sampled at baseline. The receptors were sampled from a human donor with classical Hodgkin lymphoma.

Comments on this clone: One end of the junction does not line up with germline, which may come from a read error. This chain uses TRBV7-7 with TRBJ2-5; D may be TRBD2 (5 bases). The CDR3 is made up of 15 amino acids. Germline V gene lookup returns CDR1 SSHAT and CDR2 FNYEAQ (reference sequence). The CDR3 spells CASSLERLARETQYF. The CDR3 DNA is TGTGCTAGCAGCTTAGAACGGCTAGCAAGAGAGACCCAGTACTTC.

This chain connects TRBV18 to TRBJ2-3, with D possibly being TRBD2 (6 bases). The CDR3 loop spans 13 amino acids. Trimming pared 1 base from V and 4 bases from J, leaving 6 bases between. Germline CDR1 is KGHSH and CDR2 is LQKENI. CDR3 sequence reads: CASSPLAADTQYF. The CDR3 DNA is TGTGCCAGCTCACCACTAGCGGCAGATACGCAGTATTTT.